The clone carrying this T cell receptor (beta chain) was recorded at least ten times. What it binds is unknown. The source of the sample is a study of shared clonotypes between healthy human individuals. Study-wide findings and caveats: The expectation was that sequencing depth would affect clonotype sharing among donors. Only blood underwent sampling, and tissue repertoires likely differ.

The test was conducted at deep level. Bulk PBMC genomic DNA spanned ten immunoSEQ deep plates. Repertoires were generated with immunoSEQ multiplex PCR, while TCRdb's copy carries only in-frame clones and drops some. The repertoire has roughly 96,000 clones, around half of them found once; the top ten carry less than 15%. CDR3 size: 15 residues. Trimming removed 3 bases from V and 9 bases from J; junction bases left unmatched: 9. Germline CDR1 reads KGHSH; CDR2 reads LQKENI. J is TRBJ2-7 and V is TRBV18; 12 bases align to TRBD1. Sequencing used PBMCs. This receptor was taken from a woman in her 40s in good health. Some clones in this sample may be carry-over from other donors' samples. CDR3 sequence (DNA): TGTGCCAGCTCACCGCCGGGACAGGGGGCCCAGGTGCAGTACTTC. It yields the protein CASSPPGQGAQVQYF.